The entry that follows covers one TCR beta chain sequence. Its antigen is not known. This sample was taken from a study of cytomegalovirus exposure and HLA in healthy donors. Study-wide results and limits: From TCR beta sequences, most subjects' HLA-A and HLA-B alleles were reportedly predicted accurately. A later analysis reported that several of the most significant clusters appeared to be linked to common viral pathogens, among them Epstein-Barr virus. Across all donors, roughly uniform sequencing depth was an assumption of the presence/absence analyses.

Donors counted as nominally healthy when sampled, yet unrecorded immune exposures were likely. The CDR3 is 13 amino acids. V was pared by 4 bases and J by 7 bases, with 5 bases of the junction left unmatched. CDR1 is MGHRA, CDR2 YSYEKL, per germline. PCR amplification relied on 60 Vbeta primers (plus 13 Jbeta primers). Clones were sequenced by immunoSEQ multiplex PCR, and TCRdb holds only the in-frame ones, with some missing. The sample lists 150,000 to 200,000 clones, around 67% occurring once. V is TRBV4-1 and J is TRBJ1-2; 8 bases are shared with TRBD1. The sample was PBMCs. This receptor was taken from a woman aged 18-35 years in good health and CMV-seropositive. Here the CDR3 DNA reads TGCGCCAGCAGCCTAGAGGACAGGGCTGGCTACACCTTC. Residues: CASSLEDRAGYTF.